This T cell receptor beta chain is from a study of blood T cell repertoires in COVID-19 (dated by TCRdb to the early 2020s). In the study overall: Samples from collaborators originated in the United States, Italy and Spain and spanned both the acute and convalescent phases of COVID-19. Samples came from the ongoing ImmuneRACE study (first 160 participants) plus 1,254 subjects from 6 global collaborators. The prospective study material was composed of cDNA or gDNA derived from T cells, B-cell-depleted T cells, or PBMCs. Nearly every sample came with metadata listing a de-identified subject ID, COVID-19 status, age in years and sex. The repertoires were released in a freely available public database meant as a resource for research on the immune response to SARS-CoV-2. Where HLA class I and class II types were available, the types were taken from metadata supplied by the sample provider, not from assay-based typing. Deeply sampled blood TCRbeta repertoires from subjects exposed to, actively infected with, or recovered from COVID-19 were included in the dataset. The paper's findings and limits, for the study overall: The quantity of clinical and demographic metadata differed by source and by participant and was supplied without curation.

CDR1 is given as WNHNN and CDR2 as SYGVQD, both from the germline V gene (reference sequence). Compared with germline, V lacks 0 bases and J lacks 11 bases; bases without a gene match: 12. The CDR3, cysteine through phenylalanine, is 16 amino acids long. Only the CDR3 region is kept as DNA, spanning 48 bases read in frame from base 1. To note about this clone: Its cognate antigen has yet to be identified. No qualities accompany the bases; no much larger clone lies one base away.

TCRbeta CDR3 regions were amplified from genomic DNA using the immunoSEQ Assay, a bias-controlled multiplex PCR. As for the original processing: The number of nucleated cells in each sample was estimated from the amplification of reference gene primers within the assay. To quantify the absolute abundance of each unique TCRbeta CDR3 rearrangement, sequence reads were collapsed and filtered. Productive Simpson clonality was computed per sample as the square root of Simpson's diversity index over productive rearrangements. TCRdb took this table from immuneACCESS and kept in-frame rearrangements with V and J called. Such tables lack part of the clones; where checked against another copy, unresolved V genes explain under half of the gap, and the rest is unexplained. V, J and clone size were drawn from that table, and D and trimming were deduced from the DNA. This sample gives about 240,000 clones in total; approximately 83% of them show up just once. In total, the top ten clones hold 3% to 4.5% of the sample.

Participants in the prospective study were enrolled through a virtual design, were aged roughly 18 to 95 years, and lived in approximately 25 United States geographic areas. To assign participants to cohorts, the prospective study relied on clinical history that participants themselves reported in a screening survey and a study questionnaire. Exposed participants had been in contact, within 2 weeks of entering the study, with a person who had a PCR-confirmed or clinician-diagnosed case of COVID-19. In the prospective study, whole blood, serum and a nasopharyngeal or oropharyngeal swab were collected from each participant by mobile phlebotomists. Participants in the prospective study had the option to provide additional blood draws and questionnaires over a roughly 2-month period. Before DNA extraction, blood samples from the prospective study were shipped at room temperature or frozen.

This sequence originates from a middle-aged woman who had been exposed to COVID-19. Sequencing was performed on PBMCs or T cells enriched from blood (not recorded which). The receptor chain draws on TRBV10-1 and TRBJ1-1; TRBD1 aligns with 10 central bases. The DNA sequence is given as TGCGCCAGCAGTGAGTCGAGATGGGACAGGGGTTGTTGGGCTTTCTTT. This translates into CASSESRWDRGCWAFF.